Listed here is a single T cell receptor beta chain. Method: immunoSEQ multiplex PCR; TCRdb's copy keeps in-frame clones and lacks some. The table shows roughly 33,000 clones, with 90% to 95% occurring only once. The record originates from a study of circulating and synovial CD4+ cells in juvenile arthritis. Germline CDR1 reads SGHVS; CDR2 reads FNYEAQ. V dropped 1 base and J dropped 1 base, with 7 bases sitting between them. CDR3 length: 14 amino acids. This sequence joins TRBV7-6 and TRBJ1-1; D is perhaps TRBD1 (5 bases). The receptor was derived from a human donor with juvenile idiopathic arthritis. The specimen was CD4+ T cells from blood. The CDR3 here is CASSLGQGNTEAFF. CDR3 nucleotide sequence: TGTGCCAGCAGCTTAGGTCAGGGGAACACTGAAGCTTTCTTT.